This T cell receptor (beta chain) was found in a study of blood T cell repertoires in COVID-19. Study context: T cells, B-cell-depleted T cells, or PBMCs provided the cDNA or gDNA that served as material.

As handled by the study authors: It was from reference gene primer amplification that nucleated cell counts were estimated. The assay was immunoSEQ multiplex PCR, and TCRdb's table has in-frame clones only and misses some. From that table come the V and J calls and clone size; the DNA was used to work out D and trimming. The sample includes fewer than 350,000 clones, less than 90% of them seen just once. Trimming removed 10 bases at V and 0 bases at J, with 9 bases between. Germline values: CDR1 SNHLY, CDR2 FYNNEI. This CDR3 is 12 amino acids long. The Seattle patients joined while their infection was active and were tracked longitudinally afterward.

Sequenced input: peripheral blood. The rearrangement links TRBV2 to TRBJ2-5; D remains unclear. This TCR was sampled from a woman younger than 45 with COVID-19, enrolled during active disease. This CDR3 is CATGINQETQYF. Written as DNA, the CDR3 is TGTGCCACGGGTATTAACCAAGAGACCCAGTACTTC.